This entry features one T cell receptor beta chain sequence. Its target is not known. The record originates from a study of CD8 T cell repertoires and HIV-1 epitope variants. On the study more broadly: Tested: three Gag epitope families, Nef HW9 and YT9. Equal numbers of autologous T cell-negative cells presented antigen to enriched T cells. Cultures ran roughly ten days, with IL-2, IL-7 and IL-15 added on days 3 and 7.

Survey-depth immunoSEQ sequencing covered TCR beta CDR3 regions. Clones were read by immunoSEQ multiplex PCR, and TCRdb kept only the in-frame ones, dropping some. The sample includes 5,000 or so clones, about three fifths seen only once; the top ten take 43%. The V gene's germline CDR1 is MNHEY and CDR2 SVGAGI. The CDR3 covers 14 residues. V lost 6 bases, J lost 6 bases, and 8 bases stayed unmatched. V gene TRBV6-5 combines with J gene TRBJ1-5; 7 bases map to TRBD1. What was sequenced was cultured CD8+ T cells derived from PBMCs. The TCR originated in a male donor with HIV. The CDR3 sequence is CASSRGQASQPQHF. CDR3 in DNA: TGTGCCAGCAGCCGCGGACAGGCATCTCAGCCCCAGCATTTT.